This T cell receptor beta chain came from a study of T cell repertoires in cytomegalovirus infection. Trimming removed 4 bases at V and 5 bases at J, with 15 bases between. Germline V gives CDR1 SGHVS, CDR2 FQNEAQ. The CDR3 contains 14 residues. This clonotype showed up many times. Its antigen remains unidentified. One entry per CDR3 protein results from TCRdb running MiXCR on the reads. The table lists 84,000 or so distinct CDR3 sequences, around half of them singletons. This TCR was sampled from a human donor in good health (CMV status not recorded). Some clones in this sample may be carry-over from other donors' samples. V gene TRBV7-8 combines with J gene TRBJ2-7; D not resolved. The specimen comprised CD8+ T cells from cultured PBMCs, sampled from culture after CMV antigen stimulation. The CDR3, as DNA: TGTGCCAGCAGCTGCGCCAAACCTGGCGACGAGCAGTACTTC. Amino acids: CASSCAKPGDEQYF.